This TCR beta chain was captured in a study of blood T cell repertoires in COVID-19. The assay was immunoSEQ multiplex PCR, and TCRdb's table has in-frame clones only and misses some. The table has 75,000 to 95,000 clones, over 65% seen once. The TCR originated in a man in his sixties or seventies with COVID-19, enrolled during active disease. The sequenced sample was peripheral blood.

The CDR3 is CASSLAYTGELFF. DNA of the CDR3: TGTGCCAGCAGTTTAGCGTACACCGGGGAGCTGTTTTTT. The rearrangement links TRBV6-2 or TRBV6-3 to TRBJ2-2; D possibly corresponds to TRBD2 (5 bases). Germline values: CDR1 MNHEY, CDR2 SVGEGT. The CDR3 runs to 13 residues. V lost 4 bases and J lost 3, with 6 bases in between.